The 20 T cell receptor beta chains given below trace back to one sample, sequenced in a study of T cell changes during pregnancy in multiple sclerosis. Clones were sequenced by immunoSEQ multiplex PCR, and TCRdb holds only the in-frame ones, with some missing. Of approximately 41,000 clones listed, roughly 89% are singletons. Sequencing was performed on CD4+ T cells from peripheral blood mononuclear cells, taken in the second trimester of pregnancy. These receptor sequences come from a female donor with multiple sclerosis, enrolled in a pregnancy study.

CDR3 sequence: CASSPGTSGRYEQFF. The CDR3 coding sequence is TGTGCCAGCAGTCCAGGGACTAGCGGGAGGTATGAGCAGTTCTTC. The chain combines TRBV28 with TRBJ2-1; TRBD2 matches 15 bases. The V gene's germline CDR1 is MDHEN and CDR2 SYDVKM. Losses at the gene ends were 5 bases for V and 8 bases for J; bases not matched to a gene: 4. The CDR3 contains 15 residues.

The chain couples TRBV10-3 to TRBJ1-1, with D possibly matching TRBD1 (6 bases). V was trimmed by 8 bases and J by 4 bases, leaving 17 bases between them. Germline-derived CDR1 and CDR2 are ENHRY and SYGVKD. This CDR3 comprises 14 residues. The DNA for the CDR3 is TGTGCCATCCAAAAGGGGGGGACTAGCACTGAAGCTTTCTTT. Protein product: CAIQKGGTSTEAFF.

The chain couples TRBV14 to TRBJ2-1, with 7 bases lining up with TRBD2. Trimming took 1 base from V and 5 from J; bases not matched to a gene: 11. The CDR3 is 17 amino acids. Germline V gene sequence: CDR1 SGHDN, CDR2 FVKESK. The CDR3 bases are TGTGCCAGCAGCCAAGTGGGGTGGGAGGGCCTCAACAATGAGCAGTTCTTC. It encodes CASSQVGWEGLNNEQFF.

The CDR3 sequence is CASGPMAGASREQYF. CDR3 bases: TGTGCAAGTGGCCCAATGGCGGGGGCATCTCGCGAGCAGTACTTC. J is TRBJ2-7 and V is TRBV12-2; TRBD2, the D gene given by the table, was not confirmed from the DNA. TRBV12-2 is classified as a pseudogene. The CDR3 has 15 amino acids.

The V call is TRBV9, the J call TRBJ2-5, with D uncertain. This CDR3 is built from 12 residues. Germline CDR1 SGDLS, CDR2 YYNGEE. The V end was cut by 4 bases, the J end by 4 bases, with 8 bases between. The CDR3 loop reads CASSSLGETQYF. The CDR3 nucleotides are TGTGCCAGCAGCTCACTCGGAGAGACCCAGTACTTC.

This clone has a single count. V gene TRBV18 combines with J gene TRBJ1-1, with D unresolved. CDR1 is KGHSH, CDR2 LQKENI, per germline. The CDR3 is made up of 16 amino acids. V dropped 3 bases and J dropped 0 bases, with 14 bases sitting between them. As DNA, the CDR3 is TGTGCCAGCTCACCCCTCGGGAGGGCGCTGAACACTGAAGCTTTCTTT. This gives the protein CASSPLGRALNTEAFF.

The V and J genes are TRBV19 and TRBJ2-7, with D possibly being TRBD2 (5 bases). Germline V CDR1 and CDR2: LNHDA, SQIVND (reference sequence). CDR3 length equals 15 residues. The ends were cut back, 7 bases at V and 3 bases at J, with 19 bases in the middle. This chain's CDR3 is CASKRSGLDHYEQYF. The CDR3 nucleotides are TGTGCCAGTAAACGATCAGGACTGGATCACTACGAGCAGTACTTC.

The V call is TRBV5-4, the J call TRBJ2-7; perhaps TRBD2 as D (6 bases). The ends were cut back, 4 bases at V and 7 bases at J, with 18 bases in the middle. Germline V gene sequence: CDR1 SGHNT, CDR2 YYREEE (reference sequence). The CDR3 consists of 14 residues. In DNA form, the CDR3 reads TGTGCCAGCAGCGGGGTCGGCGGGGCAAGGGAGCAGTACTTC. It translates to CASSGVGGAREQYF.

The chain has TRBV9 and TRBJ2-7; the match to TRBD1 covers 9 bases. The ends lost 4 bases at V and 3 bases at J; junction bases unmatched: 8. Germline-derived CDR1 and CDR2 are SGDLS and YYNGEE. The CDR3 is made up of 15 amino acids. CDR3 nucleotides: TGTGCCAGCAGCAAAGCGGGACAGGGAATCTACGAGCAGTACTTC. The encoded protein is CASSKAGQGIYEQYF.

V gene TRBV18 combines with J gene TRBJ2-1, with D perhaps matching TRBD2 (6 bases). The V gene's germline CDR1 is KGHSH and CDR2 LQKENI. Trimming stripped 6 bases from V and 5 bases from J, with 20 bases between. This CDR3 has 16 residues. The CDR3 coding sequence is TGTGCCAGCTCGGCCCCTGTCCTAGCGATAGACAATGAGCAGTTCTTC. It specifies CASSAPVLAIDNEQFF. The full variable domain, in which reference TRBV18 and TRBJ2-1 provide the parts outside the CDR3, is NAGVMQNPRHLVRRRGQEARLRCSPMKGHSHVYWYRQLPEEGLKFMVYLQKENIIDESGMPKERFSAEFPKEGPSILRIQQVVRGDSAAYFCASSAPVLAIDNEQFFGPGTRLTVL.

The rearrangement links TRBV14 to TRBJ2-7; TRBD2 aligns across 14 bases. The CDR3 runs 21 residues. Germline trimming cut 5 bases from V and 6 bases from J; bases unmatched to any gene: 24. Looked up from germline, CDR1 is SGHDN and CDR2 is FVKESK. CDR3 nucleotides: TGTGCCAGCAGCTTCTTACCACCTCGGCCCGGGACTAGCGGGAGAAGGAGCGAGCAGTACTTC. Translating it yields CASSFLPPRPGTSGRRSEQYF.

The J gene is TRBJ2-7, the V gene TRBV19; 9 bases are shared with TRBD2. From germline, CDR1 is LNHDA and CDR2 SQIVND (reference sequence). The CDR3 length is 14 residues. Trimming removed 3 bases from V and 6 bases from J; junction bases left unmatched: 6. The DNA for the CDR3 is TGTGCCAGTAGTATGAGCGGGAGGCTGATCGAGCAGTACTTC. This encodes CASSMSGRLIEQYF.

This chain links TRBV25-1 with TRBJ2-3; 7 positions match TRBD1. In germline, CDR1 is MGHDK, CDR2 SYGVNS. V lost 3 bases, J lost 4 bases, and 7 bases stayed unmatched. CDR3 length: 15 residues. CDR3 residues: CASSEKGALADTQYF. The CDR3 nucleotides read TGTGCCAGCAGTGAGAAGGGGGCGCTGGCAGATACGCAGTATTTT.

The chain carries TRBV5-1 and TRBJ1-5; D may be TRBD1 (5 bases). The CDR3 runs 15 residues. V lost 0 bases, J lost 0 bases, and 7 bases lay in between. Germline V gene lookup returns CDR1 SGHRS and CDR2 YFSETQ. As DNA, the CDR3 is TGCGCCAGCAGCTTGGGAGACAGTAGCAATCAGCCCCAGCATTTT. Its protein is CASSLGDSSNQPQHF. Complete variable domain (other parts from reference TRBV5-1 and TRBJ1-5): KAGVTQTPRYLIKTRGQQVTLSCSPISGHRSVSWYQQTPGQGLQFLFEYFSETQRNKGNFPGRFSGRQFSNSRSEMNVSTLELGDSALYLCASSLGDSSNQPQHFGDGTRLSIL.

V usage is TRBV19 and J usage is TRBJ2-7; 9 nucleotides match TRBD2. After removal of 5 bases from V and 7 bases from J, the junction contained 9 bases not matched to a gene. The CDR3 spans 14 residues. CDR1 and CDR2 (germline): LNHDA, SQIVND (reference sequence). The CDR3 region is CASSLSSGKGEQYF. The CDR3 nucleotides read TGTGCCAGTAGTTTATCTAGCGGGAAGGGGGAGCAGTACTTC.

V is TRBV5-1 and J is TRBJ2-7; 16 positions match TRBD2. Germline V lookup: CDR1 SGHRS, CDR2 YFSETQ. This CDR3 comprises 16 residues. With V trimmed by 3 bases and J by 3 bases, 3 bases remained unmatched. CDR3 DNA sequence: TGCGCCAGCAGCTCGGGACTAGCGGGAGGGGACTACGAGCAGTACTTC. Translation gives CASSSGLAGGDYEQYF.

The chain links TRBV28 to TRBJ1-1; 7 bases are shared with TRBD1. Losses at the gene ends were 1 base for V and 6 bases for J; bases not matched to a gene: 11. The CDR3 has 16 residues. CDR1 MDHEN and CDR2 SYDVKM come from the germline V gene. The CDR3 here is CASSLLVPGQRAEAFF. DNA for the CDR3: TGTGCCAGCAGTTTATTGGTCCCGGGACAGAGGGCTGAAGCTTTCTTT.

The chain links TRBV7-2 to TRBJ2-2; D unresolved. The ends were cut back, 3 bases at V and 7 bases at J, with 6 bases in the middle. The CDR3 has 12 residues. From germline, CDR1 is SGHTA and CDR2 FQGNSA. CDR3 in amino acids: CASSFSFGELFF. In DNA form, the CDR3 reads TGTGCCAGCAGCTTTAGTTTCGGGGAGCTGTTTTTT.

The chain employs TRBV7-6 and TRBJ2-7; 7 nucleotides match TRBD1. CDR3 length: 13 residues. Germline V CDR1 and CDR2: SGHVS, FNYEAQ. The trim removed 5 bases at V and 6 bases at J, leaving 7 bases unmatched. The CDR3, as DNA: TGTGCCAGCAGCAACTGGGACAGCTCCGAGCAGTACTTC. Its translation is CASSNWDSSEQYF.

The chain links TRBV29-1 to TRBJ2-5; 12 nucleotides line up with TRBD2. Trimming removed 2 bases from V and 4 bases from J; junction bases left unmatched: 8. The CDR3 covers 16 residues. In germline, CDR1 is SQVTM, CDR2 ANQGSEA. The CDR3, as DNA: TGCAGCGTTGAAAAGGGTCTAGCGGGGGGGACAGAGACCCAGTACTTC. Protein product: CSVEKGLAGGTETQYF.